This T cell receptor beta chain was captured by sequencing in a study of early T cells in non-severe SARS-CoV-2 infection (dated by TCRdb to about 2021). About the full investigation: Because TCR sequencing relied on bulk RNA taken from unsorted whole blood, pairing of alpha and beta chains was not possible.

V loses 8 bases of germline sequence and J loses 3 bases, and the interval between the two ends is 16 bases. The CDR3 starts with the cysteine, ends with the phenylalanine, and has 14 residues. Only the CDR3 region is kept as DNA, spanning 42 bases read in frame from base 1. A case-control design nested within a healthcare worker cohort in London, UK, was used, with weekly nasopharyngeal swab PCR tests and blood sampling performed. Between 23 and 31 March 2020, the week of the UK lockdown, healthcare workers were enrolled and then followed up weekly for as long as 16 weeks. Libraries were prepared through 5' RACE. Instrument used: NextSeq 500. Unique molecular identifiers were attached to individual cDNA molecules in the TCR library protocol so that sequencing error and PCR bias could be corrected. Sequencing covered both TCR alpha and beta chains, and within each sample the abundances of alpha and beta sequences were tightly co-correlated. From the authors' description of their analysis: Decombinator V4 was used to perform V gene, J gene and CDR3 annotation of TCR sequences. TCRs were defined as expanded if a significant change between any two time points was detected under a Poisson model with p below 0.0001. Abundances of TCRs were expressed as counts per million after normalisation to the total number of TCRs sequenced in each sample. TRAV1-2 paired with TRAJ12, TRAJ20 or TRAJ33 defined MAIT TCRs, while TRAV10 paired with TRAJ18 defined iNKT TCRs. A search of VDJdb, accessed on 1 November 2021, was run for TCRs annotated to CMV, EBV and SARS-CoV-2, with TCRs annotated for multiple antigens excluded. TCRdb itself trimmed the public reads at Q25 with fastp, ran MiXCR and retained productive beta chains. A single entry per CDR3 protein holds the most common genes and DNA from its merged rows. TCRdb's processing, not the study's, gives the V and J calls here. The sample contains tens of thousands of distinct CDR3 sequences, around 14% of them found a single time. Together, the top ten hold roughly 6% of the sample.

This clonotype has a handful of counts. Its antigen remains unidentified. Base qualities are not at hand, and no much larger clone is one base apart. Results and caveats for the whole study, not just this receptor: Matching against VDJdb was skewed toward anti-spike CD8 responses, likely underestimated virus-specific expansions, and missed private and CD4 specificities.

The sample taken for sequencing was whole blood. The chain is encoded by TRBV12-3 or TRBV12-4 joined to TRBJ2-5; the D gene identity is not certain. This receptor was identified in an adult who was a healthcare worker with PCR-confirmed SARS-CoV-2 infection or an uninfected control (not recorded which). The sequence in DNA is TGTGCCAGCCAATTGGACGGTCCTAAAGAGACCCAGTACTTC. Its translation reads: CASQLDGPKETQYF.